The 12 T cell receptor beta chains below were found in one sample sequenced in a study of cytomegalovirus exposure and HLA in healthy donors. Amplification used 60 Vbeta primers and 13 Jbeta primers. This table comes from immunoSEQ multiplex PCR, and its TCRdb copy is limited to in-frame clones, with some not included. The sample lists about 140,000 clones; 70% to 75% were seen once. The sequenced sample consisted of PBMCs. Receptors originate from a woman in her 30s in good health and CMV-seronegative.

The table lists this clone with a few counts. This chain connects TRBV7-2 to TRBJ2-5; 10 positions match TRBD2. This CDR3 has 15 residues. After removal of 5 bases from V and 1 base from J, the junction contained 4 bases not matched to a gene. Germline V gives CDR1 SGHTA, CDR2 FQGNSA. CDR3 DNA sequence: TGTGCCAGCAGCCGTAGCGGGGGGTCCCAAGAGACCCAGTACTTC. Protein product: CASSRSGGSQETQYF.

In the case of this clone: The junction departs from germline at one end; a sequencing error may be responsible. V gene TRBV7-9 combines with J gene TRBJ2-7; TRBD1 agrees at 10 bases. This CDR3 contains 17 residues. CDR1 and CDR2 from the germline V gene are SEHNR and FQNEAQ (reference sequence). As DNA, the CDR3 is TGTTCCAGCAGCCCGATAGGGACAGGGGACCGCGACTACGAGCAGTACTTC. This translates into CSSSPIGTGDRDYEQYF.

This clone has just a few counts. The chain links TRBV6-1 to TRBJ2-7; a possible D gene is TRBD2 (7 bases). CDR1 and CDR2 (germline): MNHNS, SASEGT. Trimming removed 10 bases at V and 2 bases at J, with 9 bases between. This CDR3 has 11 amino acids. The chain's CDR3 is CATGGPYEQYV. For the CDR3, the DNA is TGTGCCACGGGGGGCCCCTACGAGCAGTACGTC.

The chain employs TRBV28 and TRBJ2-5, with TRBD1 identical over 7 bases. The trim removed 5 bases at V and 5 bases at J, leaving 8 bases unmatched. This CDR3 contains 14 residues. The germline gives CDR1 MDHEN, CDR2 SYDVKM. The DNA of the CDR3 is TGTGCCAGCAGTCCCGGACAGGCCTGGGAGACCCAGTACTTC. It translates to CASSPGQAWETQYF.

The V and J genes are TRBV23-1 and TRBJ2-7, with TRBD2 as a possible D gene (6 bases). Being an ORF, TRBV23-1 has a function that is uncertain. Trimming stripped 1 base from V and 0 bases from J, with 19 bases between. This CDR3 has 18 amino acids. In nucleotides, the CDR3 is TGCGCCAGCAGTCAATTTTTTCCTAGCGTAGGGAGCTCCTACGAGCAGTACGTC. Residues: CASSQFFPSVGSSYEQYV.

This chain connects TRBV18 to TRBJ2-4; 12 bases map to TRBD1. Germline values: CDR1 KGHSH, CDR2 LQKENI. This CDR3 has 15 residues. J was trimmed by 8 bases and V by 3 bases; bases with no gene match: 5. In DNA form, the CDR3 reads TGTGCCAGCTCACCGCCGGGACAGGGGGCGGACATTCAGTACTTC. The encoded protein is CASSPPGQGADIQYF.

The rearrangement joins TRBV19 to TRBJ1-5; tentative D call: TRBD1 (5 bases). Trimming took off 1 base at V and 3 bases at J, with 10 bases between the two ends. The CDR3 runs 15 residues. CDR1 and CDR2 (germline): LNHDA, SQIVND (reference sequence). CDR3 bases: TGTGCCAGTAGTATAGGTCGGACAACCAATCAGCCCCAGCATTTT. This gives the protein CASSIGRTTNQPQHF.

The rearrangement joins TRBV28 to TRBJ2-1; the match to TRBD1 covers 12 bases. Germline lookup yields CDR1 MDHEN and CDR2 SYDVKM. The CDR3 is made up of 14 amino acids. Germline trimming cut 5 bases from V and 8 bases from J; bases unmatched to any gene: 4. In DNA, the CDR3 is TGTGCCAGCAGTGGGACAGGGGGCTTGTATGAGCAGTTCTTC. Translating it yields CASSGTGGLYEQFF.

The chain has TRBV7-2 and TRBJ1-5; the D gene is possibly TRBD1 (6 bases). CDR3 length: 15 residues. V was clipped by 2 bases and J by 7 bases, with 15 bases between them. Germline lookup yields CDR1 SGHTA and CDR2 FQGNSA. The CDR3 region has the DNA TGTGCCAGCAGCTTATTTTTTGACAGGCAACAGCCCCAGCATTTT. This encodes CASSLFFDRQQPQHF.

This clone was counted a few times. V usage is TRBV6-1 and J usage is TRBJ2-7; 7 positions match TRBD1. This CDR3 comprises 14 residues. Germline V gene data show CDR1 as MNHNS and CDR2 as SASEGT. Trimming removed 7 bases from V and 2 bases from J; junction bases left unmatched: 8. The CDR3 loop reads CASNIRGLPYEQYF. CDR3 DNA: TGTGCCAGCAACATAAGGGGGCTTCCCTACGAGCAGTACTTC.

The V and J genes are TRBV5-4 and TRBJ1-6; 8 positions agree with TRBD1. V dropped 2 bases and J dropped 0; count of bases not matched to a gene: 13. Germline lookup yields CDR1 SGHNT and CDR2 YYREEE (reference sequence). CDR3 size: 20 residues. The DNA of the CDR3 is TGTGCCAGCAGCTTCCACCCCGGGACAGGACTGAGCTCCTATAATTCACCCCTCCACTTT. It yields the protein CASSFHPGTGLSSYNSPLHF.

V usage is TRBV6-1 and J usage is TRBJ1-6; 9 nucleotides align to TRBD1. Germline values: CDR1 MNHNS, CDR2 SASEGT. Trimming cost V 6 bases and J 10 bases; bases outside gene matches: 10. The CDR3 length is 15 residues. CDR3 in amino acids: CASRVFTGGDSPLHF. The CDR3 nucleotides are TGTGCCAGCAGGGTCTTCACAGGGGGCGACTCACCCCTCCACTTT.